The 17 T cell receptor beta chains reported below all come from one sample, sequenced in a study of patients and donors after allogeneic stem cell transplantation. Each CDR3 protein is one row after TCRdb ran MiXCR on the RT-PCR reads. Found here are some 960,000 distinct CDR3 sequences, about a sixth of them singletons; the top ten hold around 6%. The material sequenced was blood, either unsorted or a sorted T cell fraction (not recorded which). These receptors were taken from a human donor who was either an allogeneic HSCT recipient or a stem cell or donor lymphocyte infusion donor (not recorded which). It is not recorded whose cells these are; they may come from a transplant donor.

This clonotype was observed a few times. The V gene is TRBV5-1, the J gene TRBJ1-3, with D possibly matching TRBD1 (5 bases). Looked up from germline, CDR1 is SGHRS and CDR2 is YFSETQ. V gave up 3 bases and J gave up 1 base, with 14 bases separating them. The CDR3 is made up of 16 amino acids. The CDR3 region has the DNA TGCGCCAGCAGCTATTCGGAGGGACGGTCTGGAAACACCATATATTTT. Translating it yields CASSYSEGRSGNTIYF.

This clonotype appeared a few times. The chain recombines TRBV6-1 with TRBJ2-5; 11 bases align to TRBD2. The CDR3 spans 14 residues. Germline assignment: CDR1 MNHNS and CDR2 SASEGT. Trimming cost V 6 bases and J 3 bases; bases outside gene matches: 3. In DNA form, the CDR3 reads TGTGCCAGCAGGAGACTAGCGGGAAAAGAGACCCAGTACTTC. It translates to CASRRLAGKETQYF.

The V call is TRBV6-5, the J call TRBJ1-1; possibly TRBD1 for D (5 bases). This CDR3 has 15 amino acids. V was clipped by 1 base and J by 3 bases, with 12 bases between them. The germline gives CDR1 MNHEY, CDR2 SVGAGI. Written as DNA, the CDR3 is TGTGCCAGCAGTTACTTACGGCGGGGGGACACTGAAGCTTTCTTT. It is translated as CASSYLRRGDTEAFF.

This clonotype was seen a handful of times. The V gene is TRBV3-1, the J gene TRBJ1-5, with D maybe TRBD1 (5 bases). The CDR3 is 15 residues long. Germline CDR1 LGHDT, CDR2 YNNKEL (reference sequence). Deletions cut 0 bases from V and 4 bases from J, with 10 bases between. CDR3 amino acids: CASSQDGTENQPQHF. Here the CDR3 DNA reads TGTGCCAGCAGCCAAGATGGGACGGAGAATCAGCCCCAGCATTTT.

This clonotype was observed at least ten times. The chain links TRBV27 to TRBJ2-2, with 12 bases matching TRBD2. Trimming removed 3 bases from V and 0 bases from J; junction bases left unmatched: 2. CDR3 length: 17 amino acids. Germline CDR1 and CDR2: MNHEY and SMNVEV (reference sequence). CDR3 sequence: CASSFGTSGSNTGELFF. CDR3 coding DNA: TGTGCCAGCAGTTTTGGGACTAGCGGGTCGAACACCGGGGAGCTGTTTTTT.

The J gene is TRBJ2-3, the V gene TRBV10-3, with no clear D. CDR1 is ENHRY and CDR2 is SYGVKD in the germline V gene. The V end was cut by 0 bases, the J end by 1 base, with 8 bases between. The CDR3 has 15 residues. CDR3 DNA: TGTGCCATCAGTGAGTCACCGGCGGGCACAGATACGCAGTATTTT. Translated, it gives CAISESPAGTDTQYF.

This chain connects TRBV12-3 or TRBV12-4 to TRBJ2-1; possibly TRBD2 for D (6 bases). Trimming stripped 2 bases from V and 1 base from J, with 15 bases between. There are 17 residues in the CDR3. This CDR3 reads CASSLNLPGVSYNEQFF. In nucleotides, the CDR3 is TGTGCCAGCAGTTTAAATTTGCCGGGGGTATCCTACAATGAGCAGTTCTTC.

This chain uses TRBV11-2 with TRBJ1-4; D gene uncertain. V was cut by 0 bases and J by 6 bases, with 11 bases left in between. Germline V gives CDR1 SGHAT, CDR2 FQNNGV. This CDR3 region has 15 residues. The CDR3 sequence: CASSLDGRKDEKLFF. CDR3 sequence (DNA): TGTGCCAGCAGCTTAGATGGAAGGAAAGATGAAAAACTGTTTTTT.

CDR3 DNA sequence: TGTGCCAGCAGCTTCCGGGTCGGGGACTCCACAGATACGCAGTATTTT. Protein: CASSFRVGDSTDTQYF. The chain links TRBV5-4 to TRBJ2-3, with D possibly being TRBD2 (6 bases). The CDR3 covers 16 residues. The germline CDR1 and CDR2 sequences are SGHNT and YYREEE (reference sequence). V lost 2 bases, J lost 2 bases, and 15 bases lay in between.

The rearrangement links TRBV12-3 or TRBV12-4 to TRBJ1-2; D not resolved. This CDR3 contains 14 residues. The V end lost 5 bases, the J end lost 5 bases, and 15 bases lay between the germline ends. CDR3 loop: CASSPRASTYGYTF. The DNA of the CDR3 is TGTGCCAGCAGTCCCCGGGCGTCGACATATGGCTACACCTTC.

V gene TRBV11-2 combines with J gene TRBJ2-2, with D unclear. V gave up 3 bases and J gave up 4 bases, with 6 bases separating them. Per the germline V gene, CDR1 is SGHAT and CDR2 is FQNNGV. This CDR3 is 13 amino acids long. CDR3 in DNA: TGTGCCAGCAGCTTGTTCTTCACCGGGGAGCTGTTTTTT. Its translation is CASSLFFTGELFF.

This clonotype was seen a handful of times. This chain connects TRBV4-1 to TRBJ2-1, with no clear D. Trimming removed 0 bases from V and 2 bases from J, with 11 bases in between. CDR1 MGHRA and CDR2 YSYEKL come from the germline V gene. The CDR3 length is 16 residues. The CDR3 is CASSQETFPPYNEQFF. CDR3 nucleotide sequence: TGCGCCAGCAGCCAAGAAACTTTTCCCCCCTACAATGAGCAGTTCTTC.

This clonotype occurred many times. The J gene is TRBJ2-1, the V gene TRBV12-3 or TRBV12-4; TRBD2 aligns across 8 bases. The junction had 11 bases not matched to a gene; V was cut back by 10 bases and J by 3 bases. The CDR3 has 15 residues. The CDR3 nucleotides are TGTGCCACTGGCGCCGGGACTAGTAACTACAATGAGCAGTTCTTC. Amino acids: CATGAGTSNYNEQFF.

This clonotype was seen more than once but under ten times. The CDR3 reads CSAPNREEFEAFF. CDR3 bases: TGCAGTGCCCCCAACAGGGAGGAGTTTGAAGCTTTCTTT. The V call is TRBV20-1, the J call TRBJ1-1; tentative D call: TRBD1 (6 bases). The CDR3 spans 13 residues. CDR1 and CDR2 (germline): DFQATT, SNEGSKA (reference sequence). V lost 6 bases and J 7 bases, leaving 18 bases between the germline ends.

This chain joins TRBV20-1 and TRBJ2-3, with D perhaps matching TRBD2 (6 bases). Trimming cost V 5 bases and J 0 bases, with 15 bases left between them. Germline-derived CDR1 and CDR2 are DFQATT and SNEGSKA (reference sequence). The CDR3 is 15 residues long. In DNA, the CDR3 is TGCAGTGCTCCAAGTCTAGCGATTAGCACAGATACGCAGTATTTT. Encoded protein: CSAPSLAISTDTQYF.

This clonotype has ten or more counts. The DNA is omitted, as the CDR3 cannot be located on it reliably, and the CDR3 follows TCRdb's listing. The gene calls are TRBV12-3 or TRBV12-4 and TRBJ2-1; TRBD1 was called by the table and not checked on the DNA. Both ends counted, the CDR3 spans 12 residues. CDR3 in amino acids: CASSFGTGSWFF.

The rearrangement uses TRBV11-1 and TRBJ2-1; TRBD1 matches at 7 bases. Germline loops: CDR1 SGHAT, CDR2 FQDESV (reference sequence). This CDR3 comprises 19 residues. V lost 2 bases and J lost 0; bases outside the gene matches: 13. DNA for the CDR3: TGTGCCAGCAGCTTATCCGTAGGGGGCCGATTGAGCTCCTACAATGAGCAGTTCTTC. This gives the protein CASSLSVGGRLSSYNEQFF.